The source of this T cell receptor (beta chain) is a study of blood T cell repertoires in COVID-19. The wider study: The United States, Italy and Spain supplied acute and convalescent COVID-19 samples. Sample material is recorded as cDNA or gDNA derived from T cells, B-cell-depleted T cells, or PBMCs.

The germline gives CDR1 MDHEN, CDR2 SYDVKM. Deletions cut 6 bases from V and 2 bases from J, with 11 bases between. CDR3 length: 14 residues. Sequencing used immunoSEQ multiplex PCR; TCRdb keeps in-frame clones, though not all of them. This table holds over 130,000 clones, over 80% found once. This clone came up once. The sequencing sample was made of peripheral blood. The chain couples TRBV28 to TRBJ1-5; TRBD1 is a possible D gene (6 bases). The sequence was obtained from a man between 60 and 75 years old with active or convalescent COVID-19. The DNA for the CDR3 is TGTGCCAGCAGACGCGACAGGCGCAATCAGCCCCAGCATTTT. Translating gives CASRRDRRNQPQHF.